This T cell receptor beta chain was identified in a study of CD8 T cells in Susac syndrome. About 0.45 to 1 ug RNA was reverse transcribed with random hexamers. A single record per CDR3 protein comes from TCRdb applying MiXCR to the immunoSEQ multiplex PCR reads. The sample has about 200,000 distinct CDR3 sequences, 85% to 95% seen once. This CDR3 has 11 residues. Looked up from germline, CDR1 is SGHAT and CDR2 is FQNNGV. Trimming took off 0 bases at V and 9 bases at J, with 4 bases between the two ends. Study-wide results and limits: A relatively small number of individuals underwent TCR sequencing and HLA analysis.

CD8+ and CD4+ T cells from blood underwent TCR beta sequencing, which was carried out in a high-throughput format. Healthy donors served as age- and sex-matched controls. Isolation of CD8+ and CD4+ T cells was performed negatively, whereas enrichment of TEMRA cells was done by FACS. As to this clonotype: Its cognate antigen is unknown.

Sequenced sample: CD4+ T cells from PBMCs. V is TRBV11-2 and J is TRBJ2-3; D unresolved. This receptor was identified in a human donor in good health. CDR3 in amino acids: CASSLDLTQYF. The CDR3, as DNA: TGTGCCAGCAGCTTAGATTTAACGCAGTATTTT.